This T cell receptor (beta chain) was sequenced for a study of radiation and T cells in renal cell carcinoma. Study-level information: Nephrectomy followed 15 Gy stereotactic body radiation by 4 weeks.

Time point defined: baseline pretreatment blood. Treatment: 15 Gy SBRT to primary tumor, nephrectomy 4 weeks later. Blood was sampled at baseline, 2 weeks and 4 weeks after SBRT. The tumor was a clear cell renal cell carcinoma. Remarks on this clone: Its antigen is as yet unknown.

Study-level findings and limits: Baseline intratumoral clonotype presence is unknown without pretreatment biopsies.

In germline, CDR1 is MNHEY, CDR2 SVGAGI. This CDR3 region has 14 residues. V was pared by 4 bases and J by 5 bases, with 7 bases of the junction left unmatched. The repertoire was sequenced with immunoSEQ multiplex PCR; TCRdb's copy has only in-frame clones and lacks some. Of just over 95,000 clones in the sample, 70% to 90% were seen once. Source: blood, taken from a patient whose treatment included radiotherapy and nephrectomy. The receptor's source is a man aged 50-60 years with renal cell carcinoma. V is TRBV6-5 and J is TRBJ1-1, with 7 bases identical to TRBD1. DNA of the CDR3: TGTGCCAGCAGTTTCGACAGGGTTTGGACTGAAGCTTTCTTT. It specifies CASSFDRVWTEAFF.